The 16 T cell receptor beta chains presented below share a single source sample, sequenced in a study of naive and memory T cell subsets. Their antigens are not known. Study-wide results and limits: Especially in CD8 cells, naive repertoires contained a few larger clonotypes, possibly CD45RA-re-expressing memory cells.

Both TRBC1 and TRBC2 were covered by a beta constant-region primer of two equimolar oligonucleotides. Four rounds of PCR amplified the ligated cDNA using nested alpha and beta constant-region primers plus SP2. One entry per CDR3 protein results from TCRdb running MiXCR on the UMI-ligation and nested PCR reads. The data hold tens of thousands of distinct CDR3 sequences, with 11% observed a single time. Sequencing was carried out using naive CD4+ T cells from blood. These receptors were obtained from a human donor in good health.

This chain joins TRBV18 and TRBJ2-5; D tentatively fits TRBD1 or TRBD2 (6 bases each). From germline, CDR1 is KGHSH and CDR2 LQKENI. The CDR3 consists of 17 residues. The ends were cut back, 2 bases at V and 5 bases at J, with 21 bases in the middle. The CDR3 sequence is CASSPFDRRGIMETQYF. CDR3 sequence (DNA): TGTGCCAGCTCACCATTTGACAGGCGCGGGATAATGGAGACCCAGTACTTC.

This clonotype was seen a few times. The CDR3: CSVAWGAKNIQYF. The CDR3 bases are TGCAGCGTCGCGTGGGGGGCCAAAAACATTCAGTACTTC. This chain links TRBV29-1 with TRBJ2-4; tentatively, D is TRBD1 or TRBD2 (5 bases each). Germline V gene data show CDR1 as SQVTM and CDR2 as ANQGSEA. Trimming took off 6 bases at V and 1 base at J, with 10 bases between the two ends. The length of the CDR3 is 13 residues.

This rearrangement joins TRBV7-2 to TRBJ1-4, with TRBD1 as a possible D gene (5 bases). The CDR3 is 16 residues long. Germline V gene sequence: CDR1 SGHTA, CDR2 FQGNSA. Trimming cost V 5 bases and J 2 bases, with 15 bases left between them. The CDR3 DNA sequence: TGTGCCAGCAGCGGAGGGGTACAGGTGACTAATGAAAAACTGTTTTTT. Residues: CASSGGVQVTNEKLFF. Looking up the rest from reference TRBV7-2 and TRBJ1-4 gives the full variable domain: GAGVSQSPSNKVTEKGKDVELRCDPISGHTALYWYRQSLGQGLEFLIYFQGNSAPDKSGLPSDRFSAERTGGSVSTLTIQRTQQEDSAVYLCASSGGVQVTNEKLFFGSGTQLSVL.

This clonotype was observed a few times. The chain combines TRBV9 with TRBJ1-4; D call uncertain. Trimming took 5 bases from V and 7 from J, leaving 12 bases between them. CDR3 size: 13 residues. The germline V gene encodes CDR1 SGDLS and CDR2 YYNGEE. In DNA form, the CDR3 reads TGTGCCAGCAGTTTAGCATTGGGTGAAAAACTGTTTTTT. This sequence encodes CASSLALGEKLFF.

The chain uses TRBV12-3 or TRBV12-4 and TRBJ1-5; D gene uncertain. There are 13 residues in the CDR3. V lost 6 bases and J lost 5, with 11 bases in between. In DNA, the CDR3 is TGTGCCAGCAGGGCCCAATACGATCAGCCCCAGCATTTT. Its translation is CASRAQYDQPQHF.

This clonotype was detected only a few times. The chain links TRBV15 to TRBJ2-2; the D gene is possibly TRBD2 (7 bases). CDR3 size: 17 residues. In germline, CDR1 is LNHNV, CDR2 YYDKDF (reference sequence). The V gene lost 2 bases and the J gene lost 7 bases, with 20 bases spanning the gap. As DNA, the CDR3 is TGTGCCACCAGCAGATACTTGTGGGGGGGCCAGGACGGGGAGCTGTTTTTT. Encoded protein: CATSRYLWGGQDGELFF. Full variable domain (remainder filled in from reference TRBV15 and TRBJ2-2): DAMVIQNPRYQVTQFGKPVTLSCSQTLNHNVMYWYQQKSSQAPKLLFHYYDKDFNNEADTPDNFQSRRPNTSFCFLDIRSPGLGDTAMYLCATSRYLWGGQDGELFFGEGSRLTVL.

The rearrangement joins TRBV20-1 to TRBJ2-7; TRBD2 aligns across 8 bases. Germline values: CDR1 DFQATT, CDR2 SNEGSKA (reference sequence). The J segment lost 0 bases and the V segment lost 6 bases, leaving 10 bases of the junction unmatched. The CDR3 has 15 residues. CDR3: CSARAGGPSSYEQYF. CDR3 nucleotide sequence: TGCAGTGCCAGGGCGGGGGGCCCAAGCTCCTACGAGCAGTACTTC.

The rearrangement links TRBV30 to TRBJ2-3; 8 nucleotides line up with TRBD1. This CDR3 is 16 amino acids long. Germline V lookup: CDR1 GTSNPN, CDR2 SVGIG (reference sequence). The V segment lost 4 bases and the J segment 3 bases; nucleotides outside the gene matches: 12. This chain's CDR3 is CAWTHSRDRPTDTQYF. The CDR3, as DNA: TGTGCCTGGACCCACTCCCGGGACAGGCCAACAGATACGCAGTATTTT.

The chain recombines TRBV20-1 with TRBJ2-2; 7 nucleotides line up with TRBD2. The CDR3 has 16 amino acids. V lost 1 base to trimming and J lost 5 bases; unmatched junction nucleotides: 10. The germline gives CDR1 DFQATT, CDR2 SNEGSKA (reference sequence). Here the CDR3 reads CSARGPSGTTTGELFF. CDR3 DNA sequence: TGCAGTGCTAGAGGTCCTAGCGGAACAACAACCGGGGAGCTGTTTTTT.

There are a few counts of this clonotype. The chain links TRBV12-3 or TRBV12-4 to TRBJ2-5; TRBD2 might be the D (6 bases). V gave up 5 bases and J gave up 5 bases, with 15 bases separating them. CDR3 length: 14 amino acids. The CDR3 sequence is CASSLSTRWETQYF. The CDR3 DNA sequence: TGTGCCAGCAGTCTTTCGACTAGGTGGGAGACCCAGTACTTC.

Written as DNA, the CDR3 is TGTGCCAGCAGTCGACCGTCCACAGATACGCAGTATTTT. Translated: CASSRPSTDTQYF. This sequence joins TRBV25-1 and TRBJ2-3; no reliable D call. The CDR3 runs to 13 residues. Germline CDR1 MGHDK, CDR2 SYGVNS. Trimming removed 5 bases from V and 2 bases from J, with 8 bases in between.

The genes are TRBV12-3 or TRBV12-4 and TRBJ2-7; 7 positions agree with TRBD1. The trim removed 9 bases at V and 6 bases at J, leaving 14 bases unmatched. The CDR3 loop spans 14 amino acids. This chain's CDR3 is CASRPAGTASEQYF. As DNA, the CDR3 is TGTGCCAGTCGCCCGGCCGGGACAGCGTCCGAGCAGTACTTC.

This clonotype was counted at least ten times. V gene TRBV12-3 or TRBV12-4 combines with J gene TRBJ1-2, with 8 bases aligning to TRBD1. The CDR3 loop spans 14 amino acids. V shed 2 bases, J shed 4 bases, and the junction held 3 bases outside the gene matches. CDR3 sequence: CASSLRQGPYGYTF. The CDR3 coding sequence is TGTGCCAGCAGTTTACGACAGGGGCCCTATGGCTACACCTTC.

This clonotype has ten or more counts. The V and J genes are TRBV14 and TRBJ2-5; 9 bases are a match to TRBD2. The CDR3 sequence is 17 residues long. With 3 bases clipped from V and 1 base from J, the junction kept 9 bases outside the gene matches. Germline-derived CDR1 and CDR2 are SGHDN and FVKESK. The CDR3 nucleotides read TGTGCCAGCAGCCATCGTCTTAGCGGGGGCCTCCAAGAGACCCAGTACTTC. This gives the protein CASSHRLSGGLQETQYF.

V usage is TRBV7-8 and J usage is TRBJ1-1, with D possibly being TRBD1 (5 bases). The CDR3 runs to 15 residues. Germline V gives CDR1 SGHVS, CDR2 FQNEAQ. The V end lost 1 base, the J end lost 4 bases, and 13 bases lay between the germline ends. CDR3 sequence (DNA): TGTGCCAGCAGCTTAGTCCGAGAGGGGACCACTGAAGCTTTCTTT. As protein: CASSLVREGTTEAFF.

This clonotype was seen more than once but under ten times. J is TRBJ2-7 and V is TRBV18; TRBD1 aligns across 8 bases. CDR3 length: 12 residues. CDR1 and CDR2 (germline): KGHSH, LQKENI. The V segment lost 6 bases and the J segment 5 bases; nucleotides outside the gene matches: 3. CDR3 sequence reads: CASSPDRDEQYF. CDR3 nucleotide sequence: TGTGCCAGCTCGCCGGACAGGGACGAGCAGTACTTC.